This T cell receptor (beta chain) was retrieved from a study of blood T cells in healthy people across ages. As to this clonotype: Its target is not known.

Next came a second PCR, run for about 6 to 12 cycles, which used a sample-barcoded 5' primer along with a J-beta primer mix. TCRdb re-analysed the 5' RACE reads in MiXCR, keeping a single row per CDR3 protein. The repertoire has over 1,500,000 distinct CDR3 sequences, around half of them found once; the top ten carry over 2%. Findings and limits, study-wide: The study found more naive CD4+ cells and higher diversity in long-lived than aged donors.

The CDR3 sequence is 15 residues long. The sample consisted of blood. The source of this sequence is a woman aged 40 to 50 in good health. V is TRBV21-1 and J is TRBJ1-1. TRBV21-1 corresponds to a pseudogene. The CDR3 bases are TGTGCCAGCAGCAAATTTCGCAGTCTGAACACTGAAGCTTTCTTT. Encoded protein: CASSKFRSLNTEAFF.